This passage covers 14 T cell receptor beta chains from one sample sequenced in a study of T cells in Graves' hyperthyroidism and ophthalmopathy. RNA transcripts provided the source from which TCR beta CDR3 regions were amplified. HTBI primers were the set used in a first-round RT-PCR of the TCR CDR3. MiXCR, applied by TCRdb to the multiplex PCR reads, yields one record per CDR3 protein. The sample shows some 420,000 distinct CDR3 sequences, approximately 14% of them seen only once. The sample consisted of blood. All receptors come from a woman aged 18-29 years with Graves' hyperthyroidism.

The genes are TRBV30 and TRBJ1-2; 9 positions match TRBD1. The CDR3 is made up of 13 amino acids. With V trimmed by 5 bases and J by 3 bases, 4 bases remained unmatched. Germline CDR1 is GTSNPN and CDR2 is SVGIG (reference sequence). The CDR3 DNA follows: TGTGCCTGGCGCCGGACAGGGGACTATGGCTACACCTTC. Translated: CAWRRTGDYGYTF. Together with reference TRBV30 and TRBJ1-2, the CDR3 gives the full variable domain: SQTIHQWPATLVQPVGSPLSLECTVEGTSNPNLYWYRQAAGRGLQLLFYSVGIGQISSEVPQNLSASRPQDRQFILSSKKLLLSDSGFYLCAWRRTGDYGYTFGSGTRLTVV.

This clonotype was seen ten or more times. CDR3 in DNA: TGTGCCAGCAGCGTATCAGCCGACGGCTGGCCCCAGCATTTT. Translation gives CASSVSADGWPQHF. This chain links TRBV9 with TRBJ1-5, with D unresolved. Trimming took off 1 base at V and 9 bases at J, with 14 bases between the two ends. The CDR3 runs 14 residues. Germline lookup yields CDR1 SGDLS and CDR2 YYNGEE. Combining the CDR3 with reference TRBV9 and TRBJ1-5 gives the whole variable domain DSGVTQTPKHLITATGQRVTLRCSPRSGDLSVYWYQQSLDQGLQFLIQYYNGEERAKGNILERFSAQQFPDLHSELNLSSLELGDSALYFCASSVSADGWPQHFGDGTRLSIL.

This clonotype came up many times. The V and J genes are TRBV18 and TRBJ1-1; no reliable D call. The ends were cut back, 2 bases at V and 0 bases at J, with 16 bases in the middle. The germline CDR1 and CDR2 sequences are KGHSH and LQKENI. This CDR3 has 17 residues. CDR3 region: CASSPRMAGGMNTEAFF. The CDR3 bases are TGTGCCAGCTCACCAAGGATGGCGGGCGGAATGAACACTGAAGCTTTCTTT.

The CDR3 is CASRRQPNQPQHF. The CDR3 DNA sequence: TGTGCCAGCAGACGACAGCCCAATCAGCCCCAGCATTTT. The chain joins TRBV27 to TRBJ1-5; TRBD1 is a possible D gene (5 bases). V was clipped by 6 bases and J by 3 bases, with 9 bases between them. The CDR3 length is 13 residues. CDR1 and CDR2 from the germline V gene are MNHEY and SMNVEV (reference sequence).

The table lists this clonotype with a few counts. A much bigger clone sits one base away, suggesting this may be a read error. This chain joins TRBV20-1 and TRBJ1-5; possible D gene TRBD1, 5 bases. CDR1 and CDR2 from the germline V gene are DFQATT and SNEGSKA (reference sequence). V lost 2 bases and J lost 0, with 8 bases in between. The CDR3 has 14 amino acids. The CDR3 sequence: CSARRQYSNQPQHF. In nucleotides, the CDR3 is TGCAGTGCTAGAAGACAGTATAGCAATCAGCCCCAGCATTTT.

The J gene is TRBJ2-2, the V gene TRBV27; D possibly corresponds to TRBD1 (5 bases). Per germline, CDR1 MNHEY and CDR2 SMNVEV (reference sequence). Trimming removed 5 bases at V and 7 bases at J, with 14 bases between. This CDR3 is 14 amino acids long. The CDR3 DNA reads TGTGCCAGCAGTGTTGGGGCAATAGACGGGGAGCTGTTTTTT. Its translation: CASSVGAIDGELFF.

This clonotype was seen only a few times. The rearrangement links TRBV19 to TRBJ2-3; 7 bases agree with TRBD2. The CDR3 totals 19 residues. V lost 6 bases and J lost 5; bases outside the gene matches: 23. Germline assignment: CDR1 LNHDA and CDR2 SQIVND (reference sequence). CDR3 nucleotide sequence: TGTGCCAGTAGGGACCGGGGAGGGCGGGGGACGGGAGTTGGAGATACGCAGTATTTT. Amino acid sequence: CASRDRGGRGTGVGDTQYF.

At least ten counts were recorded for this clonotype. The rearrangement links TRBV12-3 or TRBV12-4 to TRBJ2-2; 9 bases map to TRBD2. This CDR3 has 18 residues. Trimming cost V 3 bases and J 4 bases; bases outside gene matches: 12. The CDR3 sequence: CASSFGTSGLGVTGELFF. In DNA, the CDR3 is TGTGCCAGCAGTTTCGGAACTAGCGGGCTAGGGGTCACCGGGGAGCTGTTTTTT.

The V gene is TRBV19, the J gene TRBJ1-1, with 7 bases fitting TRBD1. Germline trimming cut 6 bases from V and 2 bases from J; bases unmatched to any gene: 3. This CDR3 has 13 residues. Germline lookup yields CDR1 LNHDA and CDR2 SQIVND (reference sequence). CDR3 loop: CASRGQHNTEAFF. CDR3 DNA sequence: TGTGCCAGTAGGGGACAGCATAACACTGAAGCTTTCTTT.

Many counts were recorded for this clonotype. V and J are TRBV2 and TRBJ1-5; the D gene is possibly TRBD1 (5 bases). The CDR3 is 15 residues long. Trimming pared 4 bases from V and 0 bases from J, leaving 10 bases between. CDR1 and CDR2 (germline): SNHLY, FYNNEI. This CDR3 is CASSVGRDSNQPQHF. The CDR3 coding sequence is TGTGCCAGCAGTGTAGGCAGGGATAGCAATCAGCCCCAGCATTTT.

V and J are TRBV6-1 and TRBJ1-2, with a weak D call TRBD1 (5 bases). The V gene lost 6 bases and the J gene lost 2 bases, with 7 bases spanning the gap. This CDR3 comprises 12 residues. Germline V CDR1 and CDR2: MNHNS, SASEGT. The chain's CDR3 is CASRGQNYGYTF. In DNA, the CDR3 is TGTGCCAGCAGAGGACAAAACTATGGCTACACCTTC.

This clonotype was observed a few times. This rearrangement joins TRBV20-1 to TRBJ2-7, with D maybe TRBD1 (6 bases). This CDR3 has 14 residues. The V end was cut by 6 bases, the J end by 1 base, with 16 bases between. CDR1 and CDR2 (germline): DFQATT, SNEGSKA (reference sequence). As DNA, the CDR3 is TGCAGTGCAAATACAGGGTTTAAATCCTACGAGCAGTACTTC. Encoded protein: CSANTGFKSYEQYF.

This clonotype has at least ten counts. This chain links TRBV5-1 with TRBJ2-5, with D perhaps assigned TRBD1 or TRBD2 (6 bases each). Germline loops: CDR1 SGHRS, CDR2 YFSETQ. The ends were cut back, 2 bases at V and 5 bases at J, with 16 bases in the middle. This CDR3 has 15 residues. CDR3 region: CASSFSGAVGETQYF. The CDR3 DNA is TGCGCCAGCAGCTTCTCGGGGGCGGTGGGGGAGACCCAGTACTTC.

The chain uses TRBV6-5 and TRBJ1-5; unclear D gene. CDR1 is MNHEY, CDR2 SVGAGI, per germline. The CDR3 is 16 amino acids. V lost 0 bases, J lost 0 bases, and 9 bases lay in between. The CDR3 sequence is CASSYSVGYSNQPQHF. The CDR3 DNA sequence: TGTGCCAGCAGTTACTCGGTTGGGTATAGCAATCAGCCCCAGCATTTT.